This entry lists 2 T cell receptor beta chains sequenced from one sample in a study of CD8+CD57+ T cells in acquired aplastic anemia. Previously, flow cytometry had revealed CD8+CD57+ cell expansion in the patients chosen for sequencing. TCR beta VDJ and CDR3 profiling used genomic DNA as template. TCRdb recomputed calls from the reads with MiXCR, one row per CDR3 protein. This table holds 450,000 to 600,000 distinct CDR3 sequences, under 40% found once. The specimen sequenced was sorted CD4+, CD8+, or CD8+CD57+ T cells (not recorded which) from PBMCs. Receptor source: a human donor with aplastic anemia.

This clonotype was counted a few times. V usage is TRBV9 and J usage is TRBJ2-3; D is unclear. The germline V gene has CDR1 SGDLS and CDR2 YYNGEE. The CDR3 loop spans 14 amino acids. The ends were cut back, 0 bases at V and 3 bases at J, with 8 bases in the middle. Here the CDR3 DNA reads TGTGCCAGCAGCGTAGCCGAAACAACAGATACGCAGTATTTT. Protein: CASSVAETTDTQYF.

In this sample, this clonotype turned up once. Being one base from a much bigger clone, this may be a read error. V and J are TRBV10-2 and TRBJ2-1; D remains ambiguous. Per germline, CDR1 WSHSY and CDR2 SAAADI. The CDR3 consists of 13 residues. The CDR3 bases are TGCGTCAGCAGTTCGCCTACTTACAATGAGCAGTTCTTC. Protein sequence: CVSSSPTYNEQFF.